The TCR beta chain described here comes from a study of OX40 agonist ivuxolimab in advanced cancers. About the research overall: From roughly 20 to 85 years was the age range, with a mean of roughly 59 years, and over 80% were male. Of the patients, three showed partial responses, one with hepatocellular carcinoma and two with cutaneous melanoma.

The V end was cut by 8 bases, the J end by 10 bases, with 21 bases between. Germline assignment: CDR1 MNHNY and CDR2 SVGAGI (reference sequence). The CDR3 contains 14 residues. Blood was sampled at baseline, cycle 4 day 1, and cycle 7 day 1. The table came from immunoSEQ multiplex PCR; TCRdb's copy has only in-frame clones and leaves some out. The top ten clones hold more than 5% of a sample with about 97,000 clones, 80% to 90% of them seen once. The V call is TRBV6-6, the J call TRBJ2-1; the D call may be TRBD1 or TRBD2 (5 bases each). The source was CD4+ or CD8+ T cells sorted from blood, collected in a trial of the OX40 agonist ivuxolimab. This TCR derives from an adult with an advanced solid tumor such as melanoma, head and neck, liver or kidney cancer. CDR3 region: CASSRDGEQGEQFF. The CDR3 DNA sequence: TGTGCCAGCTCCCGGGACGGTGAACAAGGGGAGCAGTTCTTC.